One and the same sample provided the 28 T cell receptor beta chains below, sequenced in a study of blood T cell repertoires in COVID-19. Profiling relied on immunoSEQ multiplex PCR, and the TCRdb table lists in-frame clones only, not all of them. The profile shows around 70,000 clones, approximately 80% of them singletons. The sequenced material came from peripheral blood. The receptors stem from a human donor in a cohort sampled during active COVID-19.

V usage is TRBV5-1 and J usage is TRBJ2-5; D is perhaps TRBD1 (5 bases). The CDR3 has 13 residues. Germline V gene lookup returns CDR1 SGHRS and CDR2 YFSETQ. V shed 2 bases and J shed 2 bases, with 7 bases lying between them. The CDR3 DNA reads as TGCGCCAGCAGCTTCCAGGGTCAAGAGACCCAGTACTTC. Translating it yields CASSFQGQETQYF. Based on the CDR3 plus reference TRBV5-1 and TRBJ2-5, the full variable domain is KAGVTQTPRYLIKTRGQQVTLSCSPISGHRSVSWYQQTPGQGLQFLFEYFSETQRNKGNFPGRFSGRQFSNSRSEMNVSTLELGDSALYLCASSFQGQETQYFGPGTRLLVL.

The CDR3 sequence: CASSRGGETQYF. CDR3 in DNA: TGTGCCAGCAGCCGAGGAGGGGAGACCCAGTACTTC. J is TRBJ2-5 and V is TRBV7-8; D perhaps matches TRBD2 (6 bases). The V end lost 5 bases, the J end lost 5 bases, and 9 bases lay between the germline ends. CDR1 is SGHVS, CDR2 FQNEAQ, per germline. This CDR3 has 12 amino acids.

This chain joins TRBV2 and TRBJ2-1, with a weak D call TRBD1 (6 bases). V was clipped by 7 bases and J by 0 bases, with 10 bases between them. CDR1 is SNHLY and CDR2 is FYNNEI in the germline V gene. The CDR3 sequence is 14 residues long. The CDR3 coding sequence is TGTGCCAGCACAGCGGACAGCTCCTACAATGAGCAGTTCTTC. Its translation: CASTADSSYNEQFF.

The chain links TRBV9 to TRBJ2-3, with 11 bases fitting TRBD2. This CDR3 has 15 amino acids. Germline V gene data show CDR1 as SGDLS and CDR2 as YYNGEE. The trim removed 3 bases at V and 2 bases at J, leaving 2 bases unmatched. CDR3 region: CASSGGLAVTDTQYF. CDR3 DNA sequence: TGTGCCAGCAGCGGGGGACTAGCGGTCACAGATACGCAGTATTTT.

CDR3 nucleotide sequence: TGTGCCTGGAGCTCCCTTAGCTCCTACGAGCAGTACTTC. This encodes CAWSSLSSYEQYF. This chain uses TRBV30 with TRBJ2-7; D is unclear. Germline V gene lookup returns CDR1 GTSNPN and CDR2 SVGIG (reference sequence). CDR3 length: 13 amino acids. Trimming took 3 bases from V and 0 from J, leaving 9 bases between them. Variable domain in full (rest from reference TRBV30 and TRBJ2-7): SQTIHQWPATLVQPVGSPLSLECTVEGTSNPNLYWYRQAAGRGLQLLFYSVGIGQISSEVPQNLSASRPQDRQFILSSKKLLLSDSGFYLCAWSSLSSYEQYFGPGTRLTVT.

V gene TRBV6-5 combines with J gene TRBJ1-5; maybe TRBD1 (6 bases). V lost 6 bases and J lost 6, with 12 bases in between. This CDR3 has 13 residues. The germline V gene has CDR1 MNHEY and CDR2 SVGAGI. The CDR3 reads CASSSGAIQPQHF. The CDR3 DNA sequence: TGTGCCAGCAGCTCAGGGGCAATTCAGCCCCAGCATTTT.

This chain joins TRBV6-5 and TRBJ2-1; D possibly corresponds to TRBD2 (6 bases). Germline CDR1 MNHEY, CDR2 SVGAGI. Trimming removed 5 bases at V and 7 bases at J, with 12 bases between. The CDR3 loop spans 13 amino acids. CDR3 in amino acids: CASSRVGGNEQFF. DNA of the CDR3: TGTGCCAGCAGTAGAGTGGGGGGAAATGAGCAGTTCTTC.

The V gene is TRBV5-4, the J gene TRBJ1-1; a possible D gene is TRBD1 (6 bases). The length of the CDR3 is 15 residues. V gave up 4 bases and J gave up 6 bases, with 19 bases separating them. Germline loops: CDR1 SGHNT, CDR2 YYREEE (reference sequence). CDR3 DNA sequence: TGTGCCAGCAGCAAAGATACAGGGAACCTTGCTGAAGCTTTCTTT. Translated: CASSKDTGNLAEAFF.

The rearrangement uses TRBV6-2 or TRBV6-3 and TRBJ2-5; 15 nucleotides line up with TRBD2. Germline V CDR1 and CDR2: MNHEY, SVGEGT. The V segment lost 4 bases and the J segment 7 bases; nucleotides outside the gene matches: 4. CDR3 length equals 15 residues. The CDR3: CASSSGLAGGGTQYF. For the CDR3, the DNA is TGTGCCAGCAGTTCGGGACTAGCGGGGGGCGGGACCCAGTACTTC.

This clone was detected once. The rearrangement uses TRBV6-1 and TRBJ2-5; D not resolved. V lost 0 bases, J lost 4 bases, and 9 bases lay in between. The CDR3 runs 14 residues. The V gene's germline CDR1 is MNHNS and CDR2 SASEGT. CDR3 sequence (DNA): TGTGCCAGCAGTGAAGCGCTAGACCCAGAGACCCAGTACTTC. Its protein product is CASSEALDPETQYF.

The chain employs TRBV24-1 and TRBJ2-2; no clear D gene. CDR3 length: 16 residues. Between the trimmed V and J ends, which lost 7 bases and 1 base, there was a span of 15 bases. Germline V CDR1 and CDR2: KGHDR, SFDVKD. The CDR3 sequence: CATSPSPPRNTGELFF. The CDR3 nucleotides are TGTGCCACCAGCCCCTCCCCCCCGCGGAACACCGGGGAGCTGTTTTTT.

The chain is built from TRBV5-8 and TRBJ2-7; TRBD2 matches at 7 bases. The CDR3 has 13 residues. V trimming: 0 bases; J trimming: 5 bases; junction bases outside the gene matches: 2. The germline CDR1 and CDR2 sequences are SGHTS and YDEGEE. The CDR3 region has the DNA TGTGCCAGCAGCTTGGAAGCGGGGAACGAGCAGTACTTC. Protein product: CASSLEAGNEQYF.

This rearrangement joins TRBV9 to TRBJ2-7; TRBD2 aligns across 10 bases. Germline V gene data show CDR1 as SGDLS and CDR2 as YYNGEE. The CDR3 length is 15 residues. V was pared by 1 base and J by 3 bases, with 4 bases of the junction left unmatched. In DNA form, the CDR3 reads TGTGCCAGCAGCGTATCTAGCGGGGGCCTCTACGAGCAGTACTTC. This gives the protein CASSVSSGGLYEQYF.

The chain is built from TRBV18 and TRBJ1-1; a weak D match, TRBD1 (5 bases). Trimming shortened V by 3 bases and J by 1 base, and 9 bases separated the two germline ends. The length of the CDR3 is 14 residues. CDR1 is KGHSH, CDR2 LQKENI, per germline. The CDR3 loop reads CASSPRGENTEAFF. In DNA, the CDR3 is TGTGCCAGCTCACCCCGGGGGGAGAACACTGAAGCTTTCTTT.

The count of this clone is one. This sequence joins TRBV7-8 and TRBJ2-1, with 9 bases matching TRBD2. The trim removed 5 bases at V and 5 bases at J, leaving 10 bases unmatched. CDR3 length equals 16 residues. CDR1 and CDR2 from the germline V gene are SGHVS and FQNEAQ. The CDR3 is CASSPHSGRNDNEQFF. CDR3 in DNA: TGTGCCAGCAGCCCACACAGCGGGAGGAACGACAATGAGCAGTTCTTC.

The CDR3 nucleotides read TGTGCCAGCAGCTCCCTAACAGATACGCAGTATTTT. Translating gives CASSSLTDTQYF. The chain has TRBV5-6 and TRBJ2-3, with no clear D. In germline, CDR1 is SGHDT, CDR2 YYEEEE. The CDR3 length is 12 residues. Trimming pared 3 bases from V and 3 bases from J, leaving 5 bases between.

J is TRBJ1-2 and V is TRBV4-2; D unclear. The CDR3 runs 14 residues. Germline CDR1 reads LGHNA; CDR2 reads YNFKEQ. Deletions cut 1 base from V and 1 base from J, with 7 bases between. The CDR3: CASSQGRDNYGYTF. The CDR3 DNA follows: TGTGCCAGCAGCCAAGGGCGGGATAACTATGGCTACACCTTC.

The chain recombines TRBV19 with TRBJ1-5; 9 positions agree with TRBD1. The CDR3 consists of 15 residues. Germline loops: CDR1 LNHDA, CDR2 SQIVND (reference sequence). The V and J ends lost 4 bases and 4 bases, in that order; junction bases with no gene match: 5. Here the CDR3 DNA reads TGTGCCAGTAGTACCACGACAGGGGGTAATCAGCCCCAGCATTTT. Amino acid sequence: CASSTTTGGNQPQHF.

This CDR3 reads CASSLFTTPGELFF. CDR3 sequence (DNA): TGTGCCAGCAGTTTATTCACCACACCGGGGGAGCTGTTTTTT. The chain links TRBV28 to TRBJ2-2; D is undetermined. CDR1 and CDR2 from the germline V gene are MDHEN and SYDVKM. The germline V and J ends were trimmed by 1 base and 8 bases, with 11 bases remaining between them. The CDR3 totals 14 residues.

The CDR3, as DNA: TGCAGTGCCATCACTACGGATACGCAGTATTTT. This sequence encodes CSAITTDTQYF. The rearrangement links TRBV20-1 to TRBJ2-3; D is unclear. From germline, CDR1 is DFQATT and CDR2 SNEGSKA (reference sequence). This CDR3 has 11 amino acids. Trimming cost V 6 bases and J 6 bases, with 10 bases left between them.

The genes are TRBV2 and TRBJ1-1, with TRBD1 as a possible D gene (6 bases). The CDR3 totals 14 residues. The V end lost 2 bases, the J end lost 7 bases, and 14 bases lay between the germline ends. Germline V CDR1 and CDR2: SNHLY, FYNNEI. CDR3 sequence: CASSERDNVSEAFF. The CDR3 coding sequence is TGTGCCAGCAGTGAACGGGACAATGTCAGTGAAGCTTTCTTT. The variable domain in full, with the rest retrieved from reference TRBV2 and TRBJ1-1, is EPEVTQTPSHQVTQMGQEVILRCVPISNHLYFYWYRQILGQKVEFLVSFYNNEISEKSEIFDDQFSVERPDGSNFTLKIRSTKLEDSAMYFCASSERDNVSEAFFGQGTRLTVV.

The sample holds one count of this clone. The CDR3: CASSLGEAGGRNEQFF. CDR3 DNA: TGTGCCAGCAGCTTAGGAGAAGCGGGGGGGCGCAATGAGCAGTTCTTC. V gene TRBV7-2 combines with J gene TRBJ2-1, with TRBD2 matching over 10 bases. Germline trimming cut 1 base from V and 6 bases from J; bases unmatched to any gene: 6. From germline, CDR1 is SGHTA and CDR2 FQGNSA. The CDR3 sequence is 16 residues long.

The rearrangement uses TRBV3-1 (or the pseudogene TRBV3-2) and TRBJ1-6, with TRBD1 identical over 9 bases. The CDR3 runs 16 residues. CDR1 is LGHDT, CDR2 YNNKEL, per germline (reference sequence). V lost 3 bases, J lost 5 bases, and 5 bases stayed unmatched. As DNA, the CDR3 is TGTGCCAGCAGCCAGCGACAGGGGGGAGATAATTCACCCCTCCACTTT. Amino acid sequence: CASSQRQGGDNSPLHF.

The chain joins TRBV18 to TRBJ1-2; TRBD1 aligns across 8 bases. The CDR3 loop spans 14 amino acids. The germline V gene has CDR1 KGHSH and CDR2 LQKENI. Trimming at V came to 2 bases and at J to 6 bases, leaving 5 bases not matched to a gene. The DNA of the CDR3 is TGTGCCAGCTCACCAAAGCAGGGGGCTCATGGCTACACCTTC. Its translation is CASSPKQGAHGYTF.

The chain uses TRBV10-1 and TRBJ2-7, with TRBD1 matching over 9 bases. V dropped 3 bases and J dropped 3; count of bases not matched to a gene: 6. The CDR3 consists of 15 residues. CDR1 WNHNN and CDR2 SYGVQD come from the germline V gene (reference sequence). The chain's CDR3 is CASSDGTGGFYEQYF. CDR3 coding DNA: TGCGCCAGCAGTGATGGAACAGGGGGCTTCTACGAGCAGTACTTC.

This sequence joins TRBV4-1 and TRBJ2-1, with unresolved D. CDR3 length equals 15 residues. The germline V gene encodes CDR1 MGHRA and CDR2 YSYEKL. V was cut by 4 bases and J by 0 bases, with 10 bases left in between. CDR3 in DNA: TGCGCCAGCAGCCCCCAACAGAACTCCTACAATGAGCAGTTCTTC. Translating gives CASSPQQNSYNEQFF.

The chain links TRBV30 to TRBJ2-1; D uncertain. V dropped 3 bases and J dropped 4 bases, with 4 bases sitting between them. The CDR3 covers 11 residues. Germline loops: CDR1 GTSNPN, CDR2 SVGIG (reference sequence). The CDR3: CAWSQYNEQFF. The CDR3 nucleotides read TGTGCCTGGAGCCAGTACAATGAGCAGTTCTTC.

As DNA, the CDR3 is TGTGCCACTGCGCCTCGCCCCGGGGAGCTGTTTTTT. This encodes CATAPRPGELFF. This chain connects TRBV10-3 to TRBJ2-2; D gene ambiguous. V was shortened by 10 bases and J by 6 bases, with 12 bases between the two germline ends. From germline, CDR1 is ENHRY and CDR2 SYGVKD. This CDR3 contains 12 residues.